By sample share, the clone carrying this T cell receptor (beta chain) is medium-sized (0.01 to 0.1%). Antigen specificity is unknown. Genes and germline come from the mouse. Sequencing ends 1 residue short of the CDR3 end; the germline J gene provides the rest. The junction had 3 bases not matched to a gene; V was cut back by 4 bases and J by 0 bases. CDR3 size: 15 residues. In germline, CDR1 is KGHPV, CDR2 FQNQEV (reference sequence). Here immunoSEQ multiplex PCR was the method, and the copy in TCRdb shows in-frame clones only, minus some. The table shows around 6,800 clones, with 45% to 65% occurring only once. This sample was taken from a study of tissue T cells after allogeneic stem cell transplantation. Study-wide results and caveats: Only a limited share of tissue TCRs appeared in blood or spleen.

The time point here: mouse harvest day 7 after allogeneic transplant. Tail vein injection delivered 10^7 T-cell-depleted bone marrow cells and 10^6 splenic CD5+ T cells. B6 (H2b) cells into BALB/c (H2d) mice; tissues taken at day 7 or 14. This receptor was obtained from a female BALB/c mouse given C57BL/6 T cells with graft-versus-host disease after an allogeneic hematopoietic cell transplant. The gene calls are TRBV26 and TRBJ1-3, with 7 bases matching TRBD1. The sequenced sample consisted of lymph node tissue. CDR3 DNA (partial): TGTGCCAGCAGTCCCTACAGGGGTTCTGGAAATACGCTCTAT. It yields the protein CASSPYRGSGNTLY. The full CDR3 is CASSPYRGSGNTLYF.